The T cell receptor (beta chain) described here comes from a study of CD8+CD57+ T cells in acquired aplastic anemia. The CDR3 spans 16 residues. Germline values: CDR1 SGDLS, CDR2 YYNGEE. Deletions cut 3 bases from V and 0 bases from J, with 15 bases between. Genomic DNA provided the template from which TCR beta VDJ and CDR3 profiles were obtained. One entry per CDR3 protein, called by TCRdb with MiXCR from the reads. The sample includes some 170,000 distinct CDR3 sequences, around half of them seen just once. Patients selected for sequencing had displayed CD8+CD57+ cell expansion by flow cytometry. Sequenced input: sorted CD4+, CD8+, or CD8+CD57+ T cells (not recorded which) from PBMCs. This clonotype originated in a human donor with aplastic anemia. The chain joins TRBV9 to TRBJ1-1, with unresolved D. This chain's CDR3 is CASSDISQFLNTEAFF. Here the CDR3 DNA reads TGTGCCAGCAGCGACATCTCTCAGTTTCTGAACACTGAAGCTTTCTTT.